These 19 T cell receptor beta chains came from one sample sequenced in a study of cytomegalovirus exposure and HLA in healthy donors. PCR used 60 Vbeta primers and 13 Jbeta primers. The assay was immunoSEQ multiplex PCR, and TCRdb's table has in-frame clones only and misses some. The sample has about 170,000 clones, around 80% seen once. Sequencing was done on a sample of PBMCs. These TCRs come from a woman aged 45-60 years in good health and CMV-seropositive.

The chain links TRBV7-3 to TRBJ2-5; TRBD1 matches at 10 bases. The end of the DNA is better explained by TRBJ2-7, so the J call may be wrong. Germline assignment: CDR1 SGHTA and CDR2 FQGTGA. The CDR3 covers 16 residues. CDR3 sequence (DNA): TGTGCCAGCAGCCTTGGCCCGGGACAGGGGCGCTACGAGCAGTACTTC. Translating gives CASSLGPGQGRYEQYF.

The chain has TRBV29-1 and TRBJ2-1; 11 nucleotides match TRBD2. This CDR3 has 13 amino acids. The V gene end was trimmed by 4 bases and the J gene end by 7 bases; junction bases not matched to a gene: 3. Germline values: CDR1 SQVTM, CDR2 ANQGSEA. The chain's CDR3 is CSVVAGGSNEQFF. DNA for the CDR3: TGCAGCGTTGTAGCGGGAGGGAGTAATGAGCAGTTCTTC.

The genes are TRBV4-1 and TRBJ2-3, with 9 positions matching TRBD2. Germline V gene sequence: CDR1 MGHRA, CDR2 YSYEKL. The CDR3 has 16 amino acids. J was trimmed by 1 base and V by 1 base; bases with no gene match: 3. The CDR3 coding sequence is TGCGCCAGCAGCCAAGGACTAGCGGTGGGCACAGATACGCAGTATTTT. This gives the protein CASSQGLAVGTDTQYF.

This clone was picked up a small number of times. This chain links TRBV2 with TRBJ2-2, with TRBD1 matching 10 bases. Unmatched junction bases numbered 3, after V lost 6 bases and J lost 2 bases. Germline V gene lookup returns CDR1 SNHLY and CDR2 FYNNEI. This CDR3 contains 15 residues. This chain's CDR3 is CASSRDRGNTGELFF. CDR3 nucleotides: TGTGCCAGCAGCAGGGACAGGGGCAACACCGGGGAGCTGTTTTTT.

This clone appeared a single time. The chain joins TRBV27 to TRBJ2-7; 10 bases align to TRBD2. Germline V CDR1 and CDR2: MNHEY, SMNVEV (reference sequence). V shed 6 bases and J 6 bases; nucleotides not matched to a gene: 11. This CDR3 is built from 15 residues. The CDR3 is CASSSILAGKGEQYF. CDR3 DNA: TGTGCCAGCAGCTCAATACTAGCGGGGAAGGGCGAGCAGTACTTC.

This chain joins TRBV5-4 and TRBJ2-3; 7 nucleotides agree with TRBD2. Germline V gene lookup returns CDR1 SGHNT and CDR2 YYREEE (reference sequence). This CDR3 comprises 16 residues. J gave up 2 bases and V 1 base, and 7 bases lay outside the gene matches. The CDR3 region has the DNA TGTGCCAGCAGCTTGAAGACTAGCACCCTCACAGATACGCAGTATTTT. This encodes CASSLKTSTLTDTQYF. The complete variable domain, with remaining parts taken from reference TRBV5-4 and TRBJ2-3, reads ETGVTQSPTHLIKTRGQQVTLRCSSQSGHNTVSWYQQALGQGPQFIFQYYREEENGRGNFPPRFSGLQFPNYSSELNVNALELDDSALYLCASSLKTSTLTDTQYFGPGTRLTVL.

This sequence joins TRBV14 and TRBJ1-2, with TRBD1 identical over 8 bases. This CDR3 contains 13 residues. Germline CDR1 is SGHDN and CDR2 is FVKESK. V was clipped by 5 bases and J by 8 bases; unmatched bases: 7. CDR3 sequence (DNA): TGTGCCAGCAGCATACTCGGGACAGGCGGCTACACCTTC. Amino acid sequence: CASSILGTGGYTF.

In the case of this clone: Mismatch with germline at one junction end may stem from a read error. V is TRBV7-9 and J is TRBJ2-3; no firm D call. The CDR3 is made up of 12 amino acids. The germline V gene has CDR1 SEHNR and CDR2 FQNEAQ (reference sequence). CDR3 loop: CSSSLVGDTQYF. The CDR3 bases are TGTTCCAGCAGCTTAGTCGGGGATACGCAGTATTTT.

The V call is TRBV9, the J call TRBJ2-4, with 7 nucleotides matching TRBD2. Germline CDR1 and CDR2: SGDLS and YYNGEE. Trimming at V came to 4 bases and at J to 10 bases, leaving 8 bases not matched to a gene. The CDR3 extends over 13 amino acids. The CDR3 protein is CASSRWGGDIQYF. The CDR3 DNA reads TGTGCCAGCAGCCGATGGGGGGGGGATATTCAGTACTTC.

This sequence joins TRBV5-4 and TRBJ2-7, with D possibly TRBD1 on 5 matching bases. CDR1 and CDR2 from the germline V gene are SGHNT and YYREEE (reference sequence). The V and J ends lost 3 bases and 7 bases respectively, with 11 bases between them. This CDR3 has 12 residues. CDR3 residues: CASSWDQGEQYF. The CDR3 bases are TGTGCCAGCAGCTGGGATCAGGGAGAGCAGTACTTC.

The chain is built from TRBV6-1 and TRBJ2-7, with D perhaps TRBD2 (5 bases). Trimming shortened V by 2 bases and J by 7 bases, and 15 bases separated the two germline ends. The CDR3 is 14 residues long. Germline V gene data show CDR1 as MNHNS and CDR2 as SASEGT. CDR3 nucleotides: TGTGCCAGCAGTGAAAATCGGGGATCGGGGGAGCAGTACTTC. Its protein product is CASSENRGSGEQYF.

The chain recombines TRBV7-2 with TRBJ2-3; 8 bases agree with TRBD2. This CDR3 has 16 residues. Germline V CDR1 and CDR2: SGHTA, FQGNSA. V shed 6 bases, J shed 6 bases, and the junction held 14 bases outside the gene matches. CDR3 amino acids: CASRIRGAGVGDTQYF. Written as DNA, the CDR3 is TGTGCCAGCAGAATAAGGGGAGCGGGAGTCGGGGATACGCAGTATTTT.

The rearrangement uses TRBV5-1 and TRBJ2-3; 12 nucleotides agree with TRBD2. Per germline, CDR1 SGHRS and CDR2 YFSETQ. CDR3 length: 15 amino acids. Unmatched junction bases numbered 5, after V lost 4 bases and J lost 5 bases. Here the CDR3 reads CASSRTSGMGDTQYF. CDR3 DNA sequence: TGCGCCAGCAGCCGGACTAGCGGGATGGGAGATACGCAGTATTTT.

The V and J genes are TRBV11-2 and TRBJ1-2; weak D call: TRBD1 (6 bases). CDR1 and CDR2 (germline): SGHAT, FQNNGV. The CDR3 extends over 16 amino acids. Trimming pared 6 bases from V and 0 bases from J, leaving 17 bases between. The CDR3: CASRSFYRETNYGYTF. In DNA form, the CDR3 reads TGTGCCAGCAGGTCCTTTTACAGGGAAACTAACTATGGCTACACCTTC.

J is TRBJ2-5 and V is TRBV7-9; maybe TRBD2 (5 bases). The V gene's germline CDR1 is SEHNR and CDR2 FQNEAQ (reference sequence). Trimming took 2 bases from V and 2 from J, leaving 9 bases between them. The CDR3 contains 14 residues. The CDR3 protein is CASSLTGSQETQYF. CDR3 sequence (DNA): TGTGCCAGCAGCTTAACGGGGAGTCAAGAGACCCAGTACTTC.

CDR3 region: CASSPLAGDTGELFF. The DNA of the CDR3 is TGTGCCAGCTCACCTCTAGCGGGAGACACCGGGGAGCTGTTTTTT. The chain joins TRBV18 to TRBJ2-2, with 10 bases identical to TRBD2. V gave up 3 bases and J gave up 3 bases; unmatched junction bases: 1. This CDR3 comprises 15 residues. Germline values: CDR1 KGHSH, CDR2 LQKENI. Supplemented by reference TRBV18 and TRBJ2-2, the full variable domain reads NAGVMQNPRHLVRRRGQEARLRCSPMKGHSHVYWYRQLPEEGLKFMVYLQKENIIDESGMPKERFSAEFPKEGPSILRIQQVVRGDSAAYFCASSPLAGDTGELFFGEGSRLTVL.

The chain employs TRBV18 and TRBJ2-2; TRBD1 matches 7 bases. The CDR3 extends over 16 amino acids. J lost 0 bases, V lost 1 base, and 2 bases had no gene match. The germline gives CDR1 KGHSH, CDR2 LQKENI. Here the CDR3 reads CASSPRTGANTGELFF. DNA for the CDR3: TGTGCCAGCTCACCACGTACAGGGGCGAACACCGGGGAGCTGTTTTTT.

The gene calls are TRBV7-2 and TRBJ2-1; the match to TRBD2 covers 8 bases. CDR3 size: 14 residues. J gave up 10 bases and V 5 bases, and 10 bases lay outside the gene matches. Germline V gives CDR1 SGHTA, CDR2 FQGNSA. The chain's CDR3 is CASSPQGSGIEQFF. The CDR3 region has the DNA TGTGCCAGCAGCCCCCAGGGTAGCGGGATAGAGCAGTTCTTC.

Of note for this clone: Other DNA sequences in the same sample also yield this CDR3. The CDR3 sequence is CASSRLAGAGELFF. The CDR3 nucleotides are TGTGCCAGCAGCCGACTAGCGGGTGCCGGGGAGCTGTTTTTT. This chain connects TRBV7-2 to TRBJ2-2, with 10 bases identical to TRBD2. Trimming removed 5 bases from V and 6 bases from J; junction bases left unmatched: 3. The CDR3 spans 14 residues. Looked up from germline, CDR1 is SGHTA and CDR2 is FQGNSA.